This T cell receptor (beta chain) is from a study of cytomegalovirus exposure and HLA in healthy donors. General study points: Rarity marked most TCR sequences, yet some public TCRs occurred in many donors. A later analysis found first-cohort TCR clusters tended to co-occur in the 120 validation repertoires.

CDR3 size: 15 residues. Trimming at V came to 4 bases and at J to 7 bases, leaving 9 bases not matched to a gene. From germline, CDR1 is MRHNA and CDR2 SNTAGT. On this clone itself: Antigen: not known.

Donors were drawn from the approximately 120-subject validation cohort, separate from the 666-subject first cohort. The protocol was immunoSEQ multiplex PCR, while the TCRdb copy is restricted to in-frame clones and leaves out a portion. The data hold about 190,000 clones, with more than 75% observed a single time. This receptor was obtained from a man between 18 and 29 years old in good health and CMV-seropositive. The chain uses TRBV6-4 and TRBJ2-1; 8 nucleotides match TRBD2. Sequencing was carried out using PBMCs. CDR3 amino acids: CASSGVSGSGNEQFF. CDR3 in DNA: TGTGCCAGCAGTGGAGTAAGCGGGAGCGGTAATGAGCAGTTCTTC.